This TCR beta chain was identified in a study of cytomegalovirus exposure and HLA in healthy donors. Broader study findings: Overall, approximately 150 TCR beta chains were annotated as cytomegalovirus-associated. Most TCR sequences were seen very rarely across donors, but some public TCRs occurred in many.

Primers included in the PCR were 60 Vbeta and 13 Jbeta primers. Assay: immunoSEQ multiplex PCR; the TCRdb copy retains only in-frame clones and omits some. Of some 140,000 clones in the sample, 70% to 80% were seen once. Everyone who donated was a healthy bone marrow donor. Germline CDR1 SGHTA, CDR2 FQGNSA. There are 14 residues in the CDR3. Between the trimmed V and J ends, which lost 3 bases and 7 bases, there was a span of 16 bases. Comments on this clone: What it binds is unknown.

The chain uses TRBV7-2 and TRBJ2-7; D is perhaps TRBD2 (5 bases). Sample: PBMCs. The source is a female donor in good health and CMV-seronegative. This CDR3 reads CASSFPDGVMEQYF. DNA for the CDR3: TGTGCCAGCAGCTTCCCTGACGGGGTTATGGAGCAGTACTTC.